The clone carrying this TCR beta chain was seen many times. The antigen is undetermined. From germline, CDR1 is ENHRY and CDR2 SYGVKD. The junction had 4 bases not matched to a gene; V was cut back by 7 bases and J by 1 base. The CDR3 is 14 amino acids. This specimen belongs to a study of identical twins. TCRdb itself ran the 5' RACE reads through MiXCR, one entry per CDR3 protein. The table records approximately 700,000 distinct CDR3 sequences, over 5% of them present only once. Findings and caveats of the study: The abundant beta clonotypes from cord blood had fewer insertions, and memory repertoires had none of this.

The V and J genes are TRBV10-3 and TRBJ2-3; 8 bases line up with TRBD2. The TCR was taken from a man aged 18 to 29 in good health. The sample taken for sequencing was naive T cells sorted from blood. CDR3 in amino acids: CAITREDRTDTQYF. The CDR3 DNA is TGTGCCATCACGCGGGAGGACCGCACAGATACGCAGTATTTT.